By frequency, the clone carrying this TCR beta chain registers medium-sized. The antigen is not known. From the germline J gene comes the end of the CDR3, since the read stops 3 residues before it. This sample stems from a study of T cells in women clearing cervical HPV infection. Overall study: Controls' single incident HPV16 infection cleared within 12 months without precancer. Study-wide findings and caveats: Unknown T-cell numbers per sample may underlie the richness differences. CIN3+ cases had significantly higher TCR repertoire richness than controls, but evenness did not differ.

V trimming: 0 bases; J trimming: 9 bases; junction bases outside the gene matches: 11. The length of the CDR3 is 16 residues. Per germline, CDR1 SGHNT and CDR2 YYREEE (reference sequence). Genomic DNA, averaging about 1,200 ng per sample, yielded TCR beta CDR3 via immunoSEQ. Only in-frame clones appear in the TCRdb table, and some are missing; sequencing was by immunoSEQ multiplex PCR. The clone table shows tens of thousands of clones, with the ten largest holding over 5%. The sample taken for sequencing was blood buffy coat. The chain has TRBV5-4 and TRBJ2-1; TRBD2 matches 8 bases. The sequence derives from a woman between 18 and 69 years old with a cervical HPV16 infection that either progressed to CIN3+ or cleared (not recorded which). CDR3 residues: CASSLGQLAVRGEQFF. The sequenced part of the CDR3 DNA is TGTGCCAGCAGCTTGGGCCAACTAGCGGTCCGGGGTGAG.